The present entry profiles one TCR beta chain with its context. These data are taken from a study of blood T cell repertoires in COVID-19. Overall study: Italy, Spain and the United States were the sources of the convalescent and acute COVID-19 samples. T cells, B-cell-depleted T cells, or PBMCs provided the cDNA or gDNA that served as material.

Per the original data handling: Amplification of reference gene primers was used by the study to estimate nucleated cell counts. Using immunoSEQ multiplex PCR, the repertoire was profiled, and TCRdb retains in-frame clones only, with some absent. V and J calls plus clone size are reproduced from that table; the DNA served to infer D and trimming. The table has fewer than 200,000 clones, around 83% seen once. CDR3 length equals 15 residues. With 5 bases clipped from V and 5 bases from J, the junction kept 11 bases outside the gene matches. Per the germline V gene, CDR1 is SGHAT and CDR2 is FQDESV (reference sequence).

This clonotype was sampled from a woman in her 70s who had recovered from COVID-19. The chain employs TRBV11-1 and TRBJ2-5, with 7 bases lining up with TRBD1. Sequencing was performed on peripheral blood. CDR3 residues: CASSPGRGWKETQYF. Written as DNA, the CDR3 is TGTGCCAGCAGCCCGGGCAGGGGGTGGAAGGAGACCCAGTACTTC.